Described below is a single TCR beta chain sequence and its context. The sample comes from a study of blood T cell repertoires in COVID-19. About the study: Collection of acute and convalescent COVID-19 samples took place in the United States, Italy and Spain.

The CDR3 is 17 amino acids. Germline CDR1 SGHVS, CDR2 FNYEAQ. Trimming removed 5 bases at V and 1 base at J, with 18 bases between. Authors' processing steps: Nucleated cell counts were estimated from reference gene primer amplification. Sequencing used immunoSEQ multiplex PCR; TCRdb keeps in-frame clones, though not all of them. From that table come the V and J calls and clone size; the DNA was used to work out D and trimming. The sample contains 50,000 to 65,000 clones, around 85% of which appear only once. Specimen: peripheral blood. This receptor was obtained from a human donor in a cohort sampled during active COVID-19. The chain uses TRBV7-6 and TRBJ1-3; D perhaps matches TRBD1 (6 bases). The CDR3 DNA follows: TGTGCCAGCAGCCGCCTAGGGGCGGGGGCGTCTGGAAACACCATATATTTT. Residues: CASSRLGAGASGNTIYF.